These 28 T cell receptor beta chains were sequenced from one sample in a study of T cell responses to AZD1222 COVID-19 vaccine (dated by TCRdb to the early 2020s). Interpreted using the paper, the time point label stands for: baseline before first vaccination. The sample's treatment or condition label is to be understood as: meningococcal conjugate vaccine given as trial control. The library was prepared using the immunoSEQ multiplex PCR assay. Not all clones reach the TCRdb copy of this immuneACCESS table, which keeps in-frame sequences only. Checked studies attribute under half of the gap to unresolved V genes and leave the rest unexplained. This sample comprises about 85,000 clones, about 90% of them detected only once. The top ten hold 10% of the sample. This sample comprised peripheral blood, obtained on day 0 of MenACWY control vaccination. The receptors here all came from an adult in good health.

The V call is TRBV30, the J call TRBJ2-2; 7 bases line up with TRBD1. From germline, CDR1 is GTSNPN and CDR2 SVGIG (reference sequence). V lost 5 bases and J lost 1; bases outside the gene matches: 7. CDR3 length equals 15 residues. CDR3 nucleotides: TGTGCCTGGGGACAGGACCCAAGGAACACCGGGGAGCTGTTTTTT. The encoded protein is CAWGQDPRNTGELFF.

The chain joins TRBV7-2 to TRBJ2-4; no definite D call. The CDR3 runs to 13 residues. Trimming took off 5 bases at V and 0 bases at J, with 5 bases between the two ends. The germline CDR1 and CDR2 sequences are SGHTA and FQGNSA. CDR3 nucleotide sequence: TGTGCCAGCAGCCGCGAAGCCAAAAACATTCAGTACTTC. Translated, it gives CASSREAKNIQYF.

The rearrangement uses TRBV7-3 and TRBJ2-3; D gene ambiguous. V lost 5 bases, J lost 1 base, and 7 bases lay in between. This CDR3 is 13 amino acids long. CDR1 and CDR2 from the germline V gene are SGHTA and FQGTGA. The CDR3 is CASSEWGTDTQYF. The CDR3 bases are TGTGCCAGCAGCGAATGGGGCACAGATACGCAGTATTTT.

V usage is TRBV18 and J usage is TRBJ1-3, with D possibly TRBD1 on 6 matching bases. This CDR3 comprises 15 residues. V gave up 3 bases and J gave up 0 bases, with 9 bases separating them. Germline values: CDR1 KGHSH, CDR2 LQKENI. CDR3 in amino acids: CASSPQGLSGNTIYF. The DNA of the CDR3 is TGTGCCAGCTCACCCCAGGGGCTCTCTGGAAACACCATATATTTT. Looking up the rest from reference TRBV18 and TRBJ1-3 gives the full variable domain: NAGVMQNPRHLVRRRGQEARLRCSPMKGHSHVYWYRQLPEEGLKFMVYLQKENIIDESGMPKERFSAEFPKEGPSILRIQQVVRGDSAAYFCASSPQGLSGNTIYFGEGSWLTVV.

This clone appeared once. Written as DNA, the CDR3 is TGCGCCAGCAGCCAAGGTGCCGATCCGTGGGAGCCCCAGCATTTT. It specifies CASSQGADPWEPQHF. The chain recombines TRBV4-1 with TRBJ1-5; D is uncertain. Trimming took off 1 base at V and 8 bases at J, with 15 bases between the two ends. CDR1 is MGHRA and CDR2 is YSYEKL in the germline V gene. The length of the CDR3 is 15 residues.

The CDR3 nucleotides read TGCGCCAGCAGCCCAAACAGGGGAAGCACTGAAGCTTTCTTT. Translation: CASSPNRGSTEAFF. This chain uses TRBV5-1 with TRBJ1-1; 7 bases align to TRBD1. CDR3 length: 14 residues. Germline values: CDR1 SGHRS, CDR2 YFSETQ. V lost 4 bases and J lost 4; bases outside the gene matches: 7.

This chain joins TRBV5-1 and TRBJ1-4; perhaps TRBD1 as D (5 bases). This CDR3 is 14 amino acids long. The germline V and J ends were trimmed by 5 bases and 0 bases, with 8 bases remaining between them. Germline V gives CDR1 SGHRS, CDR2 YFSETQ. CDR3 sequence (DNA): TGCGCCAGCAGAAGGGGTACAACTAATGAAAAACTGTTTTTT. Translation gives CASRRGTTNEKLFF. The entire variable domain, with the rest obtained from reference TRBV5-1 and TRBJ1-4, is as follows: KAGVTQTPRYLIKTRGQQVTLSCSPISGHRSVSWYQQTPGQGLQFLFEYFSETQRNKGNFPGRFSGRQFSNSRSEMNVSTLELGDSALYLCASRRGTTNEKLFFGSGTQLSVL.

The rearrangement joins TRBV5-6 to TRBJ2-2, with 8 nucleotides matching TRBD1. V dropped 0 bases and J dropped 6; count of bases not matched to a gene: 4. The germline CDR1 and CDR2 sequences are SGHDT and YYEEEE. The CDR3 consists of 15 residues. Written as DNA, the CDR3 is TGTGCCAGCAGCTTGGTGGACAGGGAAGCCGGGGAGCTGTTTTTT. Translating it yields CASSLVDREAGELFF.

The chain recombines TRBV19 with TRBJ2-7; the D gene could be TRBD1 or TRBD2 (5 bases each). V was trimmed by 4 bases and J by 0 bases, leaving 13 bases between them. Germline lookup yields CDR1 LNHDA and CDR2 SQIVND (reference sequence). The CDR3 spans 15 residues. CDR3 in DNA: TGTGCCAGTAGTAGTTCCGGGACGAGCTCCTACGAGCAGTACTTC. Translation gives CASSSSGTSSYEQYF.

The chain employs TRBV24-1 and TRBJ1-5, with 11 bases identical to TRBD1. Germline V gene lookup returns CDR1 KGHDR and CDR2 SFDVKD. Trimming cost V 5 bases and J 7 bases; bases outside gene matches: 9. The CDR3 extends over 16 amino acids. In DNA, the CDR3 is TGTGCCACCAGTGGCTTCGGACAGGGGGCCGGACAGCCCCAGCATTTT. Residues: CATSGFGQGAGQPQHF.

The chain recombines TRBV19 with TRBJ1-6; 11 bases agree with TRBD1. Germline assignment: CDR1 LNHDA and CDR2 SQIVND (reference sequence). Losses at the gene ends were 4 bases for V and 6 bases for J; bases not matched to a gene: 11. This CDR3 has 18 amino acids. The CDR3, as DNA: TGTGCCAGTAGTACGCAACTCACCGGGACAGGGGGTAATTCACCCCTCCACTTT. It codes for CASSTQLTGTGGNSPLHF.

This chain links TRBV5-6 with TRBJ1-2; no definite D call. CDR1 is SGHDT, CDR2 YYEEEE, per germline. This CDR3 is built from 13 residues. Trimming cost V 0 bases and J 4 bases, with 7 bases left between them. CDR3 nucleotides: TGTGCCAGCAGCTTGGGGGGTGGCTATGGCTACACCTTC. Residues: CASSLGGGYGYTF.

The chain combines TRBV19 with TRBJ1-2; no clear D. Germline V gene sequence: CDR1 LNHDA, CDR2 SQIVND (reference sequence). The CDR3 spans 15 residues. Deletions cut 5 bases from V and 0 bases from J, with 13 bases between. The CDR3 here is CASSLGRGANYGYTF. CDR3 in DNA: TGTGCCAGTAGTTTGGGTCGGGGAGCTAACTATGGCTACACCTTC.

The chain recombines TRBV5-4 with TRBJ2-7, with 9 bases fitting TRBD2. This CDR3 spans 14 amino acids. Germline V gives CDR1 SGHNT, CDR2 YYREEE (reference sequence). Trimming removed 7 bases from V and 0 bases from J; junction bases left unmatched: 5. CDR3 protein: CASGSGGSSYEQYF. DNA for the CDR3: TGTGCCAGCGGTAGCGGGGGTAGCTCCTACGAGCAGTACTTC.

The rearrangement uses TRBV6-2 or TRBV6-3 and TRBJ1-6; D gene uncertain. The CDR3 has 15 amino acids. Germline CDR1 MNHEY, CDR2 SVGEGT. V gave up 7 bases and J gave up 6 bases, with 16 bases separating them. The CDR3 protein is CASTPLRTGNSPLHF. CDR3 coding DNA: TGTGCCAGCACCCCCCTCCGGACCGGTAATTCACCCCTCCACTTT.

This clone showed up just once. The chain recombines TRBV12-5 with TRBJ2-7, with D perhaps TRBD1 (6 bases). Germline V gene lookup returns CDR1 LGHNT and CDR2 FRNRAP. The CDR3 is 14 residues long. V was clipped by 6 bases and J by 6 bases, with 18 bases between them. The CDR3 reads CASGPSTGTPEQYF. CDR3 nucleotides: TGTGCTAGTGGCCCCTCAACCGGGACACCCGAGCAGTACTTC.

The rearrangement uses TRBV7-7 and TRBJ2-1, with 9 bases lining up with TRBD2. V lost 5 bases to trimming and J lost 6 bases; unmatched junction nucleotides: 8. The length of the CDR3 is 15 residues. CDR1 and CDR2 (germline): SSHAT, FNYEAQ (reference sequence). The CDR3 loop is CASSPSSGAGNEQFF. The CDR3 DNA reads TGTGCCAGCAGCCCCTCTAGCGGGGCAGGCAATGAGCAGTTCTTC.

The chain couples TRBV28 to TRBJ2-7; 10 nucleotides match TRBD1. There are 16 residues in the CDR3. V was clipped by 6 bases and J by 3 bases; unmatched bases: 11. The germline V gene encodes CDR1 MDHEN and CDR2 SYDVKM. The CDR3 nucleotides are TGTGCCAGCAGCAATCAACGGACAGGGGGAGACTACGAGCAGTACTTC. Its translation: CASSNQRTGGDYEQYF.

The chain is built from TRBV5-8 and TRBJ2-5; D is possibly TRBD1 (5 bases). CDR1 and CDR2 (germline): SGHTS, YDEGEE. The germline V and J ends were trimmed by 1 base and 4 bases, with 8 bases remaining between them. The CDR3 sequence is 13 residues long. CDR3 sequence reads: CASSLRGGETQYF. The CDR3 DNA reads as TGTGCCAGCAGCTTGAGGGGTGGAGAGACCCAGTACTTC. The full variable domain, in which reference TRBV5-8 and TRBJ2-5 provide the parts outside the CDR3, is EAGVTQSPTHLIKTRGQQATLRCSPISGHTSVYWYQQALGLGLQFLLWYDEGEERNRGNFPPRFSGRQFPNYSSELNVNALELEDSALYLCASSLRGGETQYFGPGTRLLVL.

This clone was seen a single time. The chain has TRBV11-1 and TRBJ1-1; unclear D gene. V was cut by 4 bases and J by 3 bases, with 6 bases left in between. Looked up from germline, CDR1 is SGHAT and CDR2 is FQDESV (reference sequence). The CDR3 has 12 residues. CDR3 residues: CASSSHYTEAFF. The CDR3 bases are TGTGCCAGCAGCTCCCATTACACTGAAGCTTTCTTT.

This chain connects TRBV13 to TRBJ2-3; 11 nucleotides line up with TRBD1. V lost 4 bases, J lost 4 bases, and 4 bases stayed unmatched. This CDR3 region has 15 residues. Looked up from germline, CDR1 is PRHDT and CDR2 is FYEKMQ (reference sequence). CDR3 sequence reads: CASSYRTGGPDTQYF. The CDR3 DNA reads as TGTGCCAGCAGCTACAGGACAGGGGGCCCAGATACGCAGTATTTT.

V usage is TRBV18 and J usage is TRBJ1-4, with 7 positions matching TRBD1. The germline CDR1 and CDR2 sequences are KGHSH and LQKENI. The CDR3 loop spans 16 amino acids. The ends lost 1 base at V and 2 bases at J; junction bases unmatched: 4. This chain's CDR3 is CASSPQGAGTNEKLFF. In nucleotides, the CDR3 is TGTGCCAGCTCACCACAGGGGGCAGGGACTAATGAAAAACTGTTTTTT.

The chain couples TRBV11-3 to TRBJ2-5, with D possibly TRBD2 on 7 matching bases. This CDR3 contains 16 residues. V lost 1 base to trimming and J lost 2 bases, with 14 bases between them. From germline, CDR1 is SGHNT and CDR2 YENEEA. Here the CDR3 DNA reads TGTGCCAGCAGCTTAGGGGGGGGCCAACCTCAAGAGACCCAGTACTTC. This gives the protein CASSLGGGQPQETQYF. The whole variable domain, filled in from reference TRBV11-3 and TRBJ2-5, reads EAGVVQSPRYKIIEKKQPVAFWCNPISGHNTLYWYLQNLGQGPELLIRYENEEAVDDSQLPKDRFSAERLKGVDSTLKIQPAELGDSAVYLCASSLGGGQPQETQYFGPGTRLLVL.

The chain has TRBV3-1 (or the pseudogene TRBV3-2) and TRBJ2-6; D is ambiguous. Germline V lookup: CDR1 LGHDT, CDR2 YNNKEL (reference sequence). The V and J ends lost 0 bases and 4 bases respectively, with 4 bases between them. There are 14 residues in the CDR3. CDR3 sequence (DNA): TGTGCCAGCAGCCAAGATTTCGGGGCCAACGTCCTGACTTTC. Protein: CASSQDFGANVLTF.

The rearrangement uses TRBV21-1 and TRBJ1-1; no DNA check was done on the table's D call, TRBD1. TRBV21-1 is assigned pseudogene status. The CDR3 is 18 residues long. CDR3 coding DNA: TGTGCCAGCAGCACTGGGTCGGGACAGGGGGCCTTGAACACTGAAGCTTTCTTT. Residues: CASSTGSGQGALNTEAFF.

This sequence joins TRBV6-4 and TRBJ1-5, with D maybe TRBD1 (6 bases). The V end lost 2 bases, the J end lost 2 bases, and 19 bases lay between the germline ends. CDR1 MRHNA and CDR2 SNTAGT come from the germline V gene. This CDR3 region has 18 residues. CDR3 in amino acids: CASSDPAPGQPGNQPQHF. The CDR3 coding sequence is TGTGCCAGCAGTGACCCGGCCCCGGGACAACCGGGCAATCAGCCCCAGCATTTT.

The chain uses TRBV10-3 and TRBJ2-7; D call uncertain. CDR3 size: 14 residues. CDR1 and CDR2 (germline): ENHRY, SYGVKD. Trimming removed 0 bases at V and 3 bases at J, with 9 bases between. The DNA for the CDR3 is TGTGCCATCAGTGAGTCTCGGCAGAACTACGAGCAGTACTTC. It is translated as CAISESRQNYEQYF.

This chain joins TRBV9 and TRBJ2-3, with 8 bases aligning to TRBD2. The V and J ends lost 0 bases and 4 bases, in that order; junction bases with no gene match: 7. The CDR3 runs 16 residues. Looked up from germline, CDR1 is SGDLS and CDR2 is YYNGEE. CDR3 DNA: TGTGCCAGCAGCGTAGCGTACGGCGGGGGGTCAGATACGCAGTATTTT. This sequence encodes CASSVAYGGGSDTQYF.